This T cell receptor beta chain was found in a study of blood T cell repertoires in COVID-19. Overall study: Samples came from the United States, Italy and Spain, spanning acute and convalescent COVID-19. PBMCs, B-cell-depleted T cells, or T cells were the source of the cDNA or gDNA that made up the material.

The ends lost 10 bases at V and 2 bases at J; junction bases unmatched: 4. The CDR3 contains 13 residues. Per the study methods: From reference gene primer amplification, estimates of nucleated cell counts were derived. This table comes from immunoSEQ multiplex PCR, and its TCRdb copy is limited to in-frame clones, with some not included. Clone size and V and J calls were adopted from that table, with D and trimming inferred from the DNA. This table has 40,000 or so clones, about 85% appearing once. Sample: peripheral blood. This clonotype originated in a human donor in a cohort sampled during active COVID-19. The chain combines TRBV12-3 or TRBV12-4 with TRBJ2-3; 9 bases align to TRBD2. In DNA form, the CDR3 reads TGTGCCACGAGCGGGGGGACCACAGATACGCAGTATTTT. Translated: CATSGGTTDTQYF.